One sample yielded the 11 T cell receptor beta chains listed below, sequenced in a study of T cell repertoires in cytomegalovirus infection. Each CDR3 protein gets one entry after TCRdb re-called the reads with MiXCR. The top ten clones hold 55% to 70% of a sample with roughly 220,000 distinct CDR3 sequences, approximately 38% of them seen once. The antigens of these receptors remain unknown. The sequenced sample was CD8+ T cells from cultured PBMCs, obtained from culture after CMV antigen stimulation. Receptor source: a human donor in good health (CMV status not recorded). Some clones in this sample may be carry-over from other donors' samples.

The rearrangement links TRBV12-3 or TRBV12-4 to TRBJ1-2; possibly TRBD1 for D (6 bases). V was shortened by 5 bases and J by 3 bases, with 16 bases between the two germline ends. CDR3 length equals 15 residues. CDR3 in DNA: TGTGCCAGCAGTCCTTCTACTAGGGGGGACTATGGCTACACCTTC. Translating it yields CASSPSTRGDYGYTF.

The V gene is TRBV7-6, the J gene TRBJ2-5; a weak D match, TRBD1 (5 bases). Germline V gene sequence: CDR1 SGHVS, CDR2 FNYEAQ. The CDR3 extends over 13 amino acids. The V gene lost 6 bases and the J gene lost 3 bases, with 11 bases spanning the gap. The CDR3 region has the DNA TGTGCCAGCAGACCCCCAGGGAAAGAGACCCAGTACTTC. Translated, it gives CASRPPGKETQYF.

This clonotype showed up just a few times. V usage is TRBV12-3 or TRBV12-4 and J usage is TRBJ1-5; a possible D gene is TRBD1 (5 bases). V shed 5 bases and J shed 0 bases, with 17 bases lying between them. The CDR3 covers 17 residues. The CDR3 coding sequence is TGTGCCAGCAGTCTATCCGCTTTAGGGGATAGCAATCAGCCCCAGCATTTT. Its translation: CASSLSALGDSNQPQHF.

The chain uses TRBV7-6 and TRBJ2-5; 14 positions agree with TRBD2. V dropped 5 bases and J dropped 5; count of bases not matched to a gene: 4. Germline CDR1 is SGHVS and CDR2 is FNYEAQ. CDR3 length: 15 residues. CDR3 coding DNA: TGTGCCAGCAGCAAGGGACTAGCGGGGGTCGAGACCCAGTACTTC. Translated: CASSKGLAGVETQYF.

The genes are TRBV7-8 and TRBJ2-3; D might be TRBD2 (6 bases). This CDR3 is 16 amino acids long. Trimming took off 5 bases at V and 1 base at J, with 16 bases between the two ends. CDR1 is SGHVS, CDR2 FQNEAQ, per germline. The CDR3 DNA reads TGTGCCAGCAGCCCCCGGTGGCCGGGAGGCACAGATACGCAGTATTTT. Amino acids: CASSPRWPGGTDTQYF.

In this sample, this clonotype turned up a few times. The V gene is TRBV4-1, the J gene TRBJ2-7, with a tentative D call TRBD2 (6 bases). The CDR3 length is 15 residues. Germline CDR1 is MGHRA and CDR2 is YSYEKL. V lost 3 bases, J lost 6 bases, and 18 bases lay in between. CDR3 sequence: CASSHSGTPTGEQYF. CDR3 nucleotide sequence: TGCGCCAGCAGCCATTCCGGGACTCCGACGGGCGAGCAGTACTTC.

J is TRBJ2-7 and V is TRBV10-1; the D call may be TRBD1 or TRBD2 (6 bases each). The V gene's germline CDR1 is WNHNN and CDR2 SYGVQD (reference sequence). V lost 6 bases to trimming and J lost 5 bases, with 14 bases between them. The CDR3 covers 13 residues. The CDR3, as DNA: TGCGCCAGCAGACGGGGGCCCACCGACGAGCAGTACTTC. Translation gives CASRRGPTDEQYF.

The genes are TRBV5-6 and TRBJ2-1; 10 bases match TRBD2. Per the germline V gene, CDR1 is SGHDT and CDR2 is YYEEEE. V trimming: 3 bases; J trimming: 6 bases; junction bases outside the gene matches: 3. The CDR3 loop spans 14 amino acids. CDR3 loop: CASSSGLAPNEQFF. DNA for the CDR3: TGTGCCAGCAGCTCGGGACTAGCGCCCAATGAGCAGTTCTTC.

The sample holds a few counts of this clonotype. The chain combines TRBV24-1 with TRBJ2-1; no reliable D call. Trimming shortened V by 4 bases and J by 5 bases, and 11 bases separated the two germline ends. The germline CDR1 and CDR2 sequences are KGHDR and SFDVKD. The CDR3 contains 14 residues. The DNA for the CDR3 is TGTGCCACCAGTGAAACGTTAGGGAACAATGAGCAGTTCTTC. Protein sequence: CATSETLGNNEQFF.

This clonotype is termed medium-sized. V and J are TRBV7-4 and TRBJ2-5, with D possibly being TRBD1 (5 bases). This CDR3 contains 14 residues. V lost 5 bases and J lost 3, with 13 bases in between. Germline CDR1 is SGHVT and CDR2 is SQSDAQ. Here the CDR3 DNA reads TGTGCCAGCAGCATAGGTCTGACAGAAGAGACCCAGTACTTC. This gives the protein CASSIGLTEETQYF.

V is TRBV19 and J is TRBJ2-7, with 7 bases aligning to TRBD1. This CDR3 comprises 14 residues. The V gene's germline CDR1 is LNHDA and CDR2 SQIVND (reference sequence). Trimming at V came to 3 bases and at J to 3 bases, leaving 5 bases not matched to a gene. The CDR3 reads CASSMGRGNYEQYF. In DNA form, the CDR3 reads TGTGCCAGTAGTATGGGCAGGGGGAACTACGAGCAGTACTTC.